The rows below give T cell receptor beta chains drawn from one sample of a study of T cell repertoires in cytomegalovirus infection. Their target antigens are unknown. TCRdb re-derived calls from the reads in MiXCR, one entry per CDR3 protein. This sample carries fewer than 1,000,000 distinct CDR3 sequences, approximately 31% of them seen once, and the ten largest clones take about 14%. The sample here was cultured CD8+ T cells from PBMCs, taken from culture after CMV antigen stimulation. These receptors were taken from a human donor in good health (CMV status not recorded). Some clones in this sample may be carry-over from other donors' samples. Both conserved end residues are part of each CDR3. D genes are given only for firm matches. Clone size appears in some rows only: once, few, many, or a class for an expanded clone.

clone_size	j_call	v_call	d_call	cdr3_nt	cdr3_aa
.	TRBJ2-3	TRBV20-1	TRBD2	TGCAGTGCTCGACTAGCGGGGGGGAGCACAGATACGCAGTATTTT	CSARLAGGSTDTQYF
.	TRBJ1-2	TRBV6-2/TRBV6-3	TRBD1	TGTGCCAGCAGTCTTATATCGGGACAGGATGGCTACACCTTC	CASSLISGQDGYTF
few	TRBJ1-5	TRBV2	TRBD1	TGTGCCAGCAGTTTGACAGGGAGGTTGAGCAATCAGCCCCAGCATTTT	CASSLTGRLSNQPQHF
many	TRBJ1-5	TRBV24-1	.	TGTGCCACCAGTGGGCAGGGGCAGAATCAGCCCCAGCATTTT	CATSGQGQNQPQHF
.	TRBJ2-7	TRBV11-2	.	TGTGCCAGCAGCTTAGAGGTCGCGAGCTCCTACGAGCAGTACTTC	CASSLEVASSYEQYF
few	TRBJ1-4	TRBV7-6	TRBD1	TGTGCCAGCAGCCTCGGACAGGGCGAAAAACTGTTTTTT	CASSLGQGEKLFF
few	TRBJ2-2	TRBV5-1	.	TGCGCCAGCTACTCCGATCTCGCGAACACCGGGGAGCTGTTTTTT	CASYSDLANTGELFF
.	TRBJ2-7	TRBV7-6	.	TGTGCCAGGGTGGATTACGAGCAGTACTTC	CARVDYEQYF
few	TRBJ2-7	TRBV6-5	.	TGTGCCAGCAGTTACCGGGACCTAACCTACGAGCAGTACTTC	CASSYRDLTYEQYF
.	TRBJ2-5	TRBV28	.	TGTGCCAGCAGTGAGGGGACCCAAGAGACCCAGTACTTC	CASSEGTQETQYF
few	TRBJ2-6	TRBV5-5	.	TGTGCCAGCAGCTTGGATGGGAGTATCCTCGGTAACGTCCTGACTTTC	CASSLDGSILGNVLTF
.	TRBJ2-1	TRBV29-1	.	TGCAGCGCAAACCCCCCAGGGAACTACAATGAGCAGTTCTTC	CSANPPGNYNEQFF
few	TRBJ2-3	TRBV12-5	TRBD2	TGTGCTAGTGGTTTGTCGACTAGCGGGGCTAGCACAGATACGCAGTATTTT	CASGLSTSGASTDTQYF
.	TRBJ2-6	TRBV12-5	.	TGTGCTAGTGGTTTCCCCGGGGGTATTCTATCTGGGGCCAACGTCCTGACTTTC	CASGFPGGILSGANVLTF
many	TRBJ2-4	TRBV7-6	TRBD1	TGTGCCAGCAGCACAGGACAGGGGGCTGCCAAAAACATTCAGTACTTC	CASSTGQGAAKNIQYF
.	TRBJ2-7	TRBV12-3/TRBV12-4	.	TGTGCCAGCAGCCTAGTGGGGACTGACGAGCAGTACTTC	CASSLVGTDEQYF
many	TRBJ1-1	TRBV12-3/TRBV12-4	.	TGTGCCAGCAGTTCGGGCTCCGGGCCACTGACATCTCAAGCTTTCTTT	CASSSGSGPLTSQAFF
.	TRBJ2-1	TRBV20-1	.	TGCAGTGCTAGAGATCGGTCGATTGAGCAGTTCTTC	CSARDRSIEQFF
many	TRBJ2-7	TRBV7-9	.	TGTGCCAGCAGCCCCACTAGAACCGAGCAGTACTTC	CASSPTRTEQYF
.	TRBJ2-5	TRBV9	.	TGTGCCAGCAGCGGAAACTTCGGCGAGACCCAGTACTTC	CASSGNFGETQYF
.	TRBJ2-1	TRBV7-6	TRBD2	TGTGCCAGCAGCCTAACGGCGGGGGGGCCGGGGAATGAGCAGTTCTTC	CASSLTAGGPGNEQFF
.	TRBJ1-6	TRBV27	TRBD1	TGTGCCAGTTGGACAGGGGGCCGGAATTCACCCCTCCACTTT	CASWTGGRNSPLHF
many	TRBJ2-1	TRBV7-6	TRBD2	TGTGCCAGCAGCTTTCGGGCTAGCGGGGACCTCTACAATGAGCAGTTCTTC	CASSFRASGDLYNEQFF
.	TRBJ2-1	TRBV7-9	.	TGTGCCAGCAGCTCCAGGGTTAAAATCTTC	CASSSRVKIF
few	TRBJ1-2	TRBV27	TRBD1	TGTGCCAGCAGCTTATCCGGGACAGTCGGCCGTAACTATGGCTACACCTTC	CASSLSGTVGRNYGYTF
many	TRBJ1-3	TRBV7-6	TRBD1	TGTGCCAGCAGCTTATCCGGGACAGGCATCTCTGGAAACACCATATATTTT	CASSLSGTGISGNTIYF
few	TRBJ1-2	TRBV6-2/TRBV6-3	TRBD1	TGTGCCAGCAGTTATTCCGGGACAGCGTTTTATGGCTACACCTTC	CASSYSGTAFYGYTF
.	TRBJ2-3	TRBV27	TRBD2	TGTGCCAGCAGTTCGACGGGACTAGCGGGGGGGCCTACAGATACGCAGTATTTT	CASSSTGLAGGPTDTQYF
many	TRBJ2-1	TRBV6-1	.	TGTGCCAGCAGCCCAGAGGACGGGGGCTACAATGAGCAGTTCTTC	CASSPEDGGYNEQFF
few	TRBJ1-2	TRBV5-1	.	TGCGCCAGCAGCTACGGGACTCAGGATGGCTACACCTTC	CASSYGTQDGYTF
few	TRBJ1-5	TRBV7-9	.	TGTGCCAGCAGCACGAGCCTTAATCAGCCCCAGCATTTT	CASSTSLNQPQHF
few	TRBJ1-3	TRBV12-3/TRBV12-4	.	TGTGCCAGCAGTCACCGGGATCTGGGGGGAAACACCATATATTTT	CASSHRDLGGNTIYF
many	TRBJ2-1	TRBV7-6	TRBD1	TGTGCCAGCGCAAGGGGGCAGGGGGCATACAATGAGCAGTTCTTC	CASARGQGAYNEQFF
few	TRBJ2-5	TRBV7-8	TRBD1	TGTGCCAGCATCGGTCCAGGGGGTCCCACCCAGTACTTC	CASIGPGGPTQYF
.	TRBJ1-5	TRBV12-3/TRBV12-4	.	TGTGCCAGCAGTCCGAGGTCCCAAGGGGAGCCCCAGCATTTT	CASSPRSQGEPQHF
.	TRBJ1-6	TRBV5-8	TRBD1	TGTGCCAGCACCTCATTAAAGGACAGGGAGGACCTCTATAATTCACCCCTCCACTTT	CASTSLKDREDLYNSPLHF
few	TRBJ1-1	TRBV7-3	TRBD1	TGTGCCAGCAGCCCAGGACAGGGGTACATGAACACTGAAGCTTTCTTT	CASSPGQGYMNTEAFF
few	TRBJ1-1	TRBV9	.	TGTGCCAGCAGCGTGGGGTCGGGGAACACTGAAGCTTTCTTT	CASSVGSGNTEAFF
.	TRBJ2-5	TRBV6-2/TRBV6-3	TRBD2	TGTGCCAGCACCCTGACTAGCGGGGGGATGGAGGAGACCCAGTACTTC	CASTLTSGGMEETQYF
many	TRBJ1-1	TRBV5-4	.	TGTGCCAGCAGCTTGTACCCAGGGGAAAAGATCACTGAAGCTTTCTTT	CASSLYPGEKITEAFF
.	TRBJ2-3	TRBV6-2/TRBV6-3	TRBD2	TGTGCCAGCGAAGTTACGGTGGGACTAGCCACAAACACAGATACGCAGTATTTT	CASEVTVGLATNTDTQYF
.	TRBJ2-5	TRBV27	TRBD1	TGTGCCAGCACCCCGACAGGGGTCGAGACCCAGTACTTC	CASTPTGVETQYF
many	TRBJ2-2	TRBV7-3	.	TGTGCCAGCAGCTTAAAATACGGGGAGCTGTTTTTT	CASSLKYGELFF
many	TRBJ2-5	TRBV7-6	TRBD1	TGTGCCAGCAGCCCGCGGACAGGGGCAGTTGAGACCCAGTACTTC	CASSPRTGAVETQYF
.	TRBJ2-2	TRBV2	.	TGTGCCAGCAGTGAAGCTGTCGGCAGCGTAGACACCGGGGAGCTGTTTTTT	CASSEAVGSVDTGELFF
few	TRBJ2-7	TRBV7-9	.	TGTGCCAGCAGCCCACCGGGGGCAGGCGTCCACGAGCAGTACTTC	CASSPPGAGVHEQYF
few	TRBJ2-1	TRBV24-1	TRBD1	TGTGCCACCAGTGAGTCGACAGGGGATATAGGCAATGAGCAGTTCTTC	CATSESTGDIGNEQFF
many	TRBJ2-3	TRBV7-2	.	TGTGCCAGCAGCTCAGCGGTTCCCCCCACAGATACGCAGTATTTT	CASSSAVPPTDTQYF
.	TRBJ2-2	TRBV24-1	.	TGTGCCACCAGTGGAGTCCCGAACACCGGGGAGCTGTTTTTT	CATSGVPNTGELFF
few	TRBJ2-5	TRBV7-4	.	TGTGCCAGCAGCTTAGAGTCGGGCAGGGAGACCCAGTACTTC	CASSLESGRETQYF
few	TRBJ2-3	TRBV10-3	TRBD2	TGTGCCATCAGACCCGGGACTAGCGGGATAGGAGATACGCAGTATTTT	CAIRPGTSGIGDTQYF
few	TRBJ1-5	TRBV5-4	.	TGTGCCAGCAGCTTGGGAGGAGGGAGTAGCAATCAGCCCCAGCATTTT	CASSLGGGSSNQPQHF
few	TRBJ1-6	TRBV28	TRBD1	TGTGCCAGCGACATGAACCGGGACAGGGGAGTCGGTAATTCACCCCTCCACTTT	CASDMNRDRGVGNSPLHF
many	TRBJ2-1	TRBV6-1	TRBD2	TGTGCCAGCAGTGATCCCCGGGGGGACAATGAGCAGTTCTTC	CASSDPRGDNEQFF
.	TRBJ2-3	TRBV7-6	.	TGTGCCAGCTGCCGGGCTCCGGGGTCAGATACGCAGTATTTT	CASCRAPGSDTQYF
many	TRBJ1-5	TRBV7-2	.	TGTGCCAGCAGCTTAGTTGCAGCGAGCAATCAGCCCCAGCATTTT	CASSLVAASNQPQHF
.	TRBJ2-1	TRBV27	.	TGTGCCAGCAGTTTTGCCAGGGAGAATGAGCAGTTCTTC	CASSFARENEQFF
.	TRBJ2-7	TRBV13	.	TGTGCCAGCAGCATGACTGGGGGCTACGAGCAGTACTTC	CASSMTGGYEQYF
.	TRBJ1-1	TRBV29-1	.	TGCAGCGTTGTCTGGGGAGCAGCTTTCTTT	CSVVWGAAFF